Described below is a single T cell receptor beta chain sequence and its context. Profiled with immunoSEQ multiplex PCR; TCRdb holds only in-frame clones, not every one. Among 100,000 to 110,000 clones, more than 85% were seen once, and the ten largest hold 7% to 9%. This specimen comes from a study of blood T cell repertoires in COVID-19. The CDR3 is 14 amino acids. Germline assignment: CDR1 LNHDA and CDR2 SQIVND (reference sequence). The V gene end was trimmed by 6 bases and the J gene end by 2 bases; junction bases not matched to a gene: 6. Material: peripheral blood. The chain links TRBV19 to TRBJ1-2; the match to TRBD1 covers 7 bases. This receptor was taken from a man aged 30 to 39 in a cohort sampled during active COVID-19. The DNA for the CDR3 is TGTGCCAGTAGCATTGGGGGACAGAACTATGGCTACACCTTC. As protein: CASSIGGQNYGYTF.